These 28 T cell receptor beta chains were all obtained from the same sample, sequenced in a study of cytomegalovirus exposure and HLA in healthy donors. The table came from immunoSEQ multiplex PCR; TCRdb's copy has only in-frame clones and leaves some out. Altogether tens of thousands of clones are present, roughly 94% being singletons, with the ten largest covering about 4.1%. Sequenced input: PBMCs. These TCRs come from a man between 18 and 29 years old in good health and CMV-seropositive.

This chain connects TRBV29-1 to TRBJ2-7, with 7 nucleotides matching TRBD1. The CDR3 runs to 15 residues. Trimming removed 6 bases from V and 1 base from J; junction bases left unmatched: 12. CDR1 is SQVTM and CDR2 is ANQGSEA in the germline V gene. DNA of the CDR3: TGCAGCGTCCTAACCCCGGGACAGCCGTCCTACGAGCAGTACTTC. It translates to CSVLTPGQPSYEQYF.

The chain is built from TRBV7-8 and TRBJ2-1; D may be TRBD2 (6 bases). This CDR3 has 16 amino acids. V was pared by 5 bases and J by 5 bases, with 19 bases between. Germline V gene sequence: CDR1 SGHVS, CDR2 FQNEAQ. The CDR3 reads CASSHRLGNTNNEQFF. CDR3 DNA: TGTGCCAGCAGCCATAGACTAGGAAATACCAACAATGAGCAGTTCTTC.

This rearrangement joins TRBV5-1 to TRBJ2-7, with 7 bases that match TRBD1. CDR3 size: 13 residues. The germline gives CDR1 SGHRS, CDR2 YFSETQ. The V gene end was trimmed by 5 bases and the J gene end by 4 bases; junction bases not matched to a gene: 6. Here the CDR3 reads CASRKGASYEQYF. For the CDR3, the DNA is TGCGCCAGCAGGAAGGGGGCGAGTTACGAGCAGTACTTC.

This rearrangement joins TRBV19 to TRBJ1-2; TRBD1 might be the D (6 bases). V was clipped by 7 bases and J by 1 base, with 13 bases between them. Germline CDR1 and CDR2: LNHDA and SQIVND (reference sequence). The CDR3 sequence is 14 residues long. The CDR3 DNA reads TGTGCCAGTAAAGGGACAACGATTAACTATGGCTACACCTTC. Protein: CASKGTTINYGYTF.

The chain combines TRBV28 with TRBJ2-7; 8 nucleotides line up with TRBD1. The CDR3 totals 14 residues. Germline V lookup: CDR1 MDHEN, CDR2 SYDVKM. The V gene end was trimmed by 8 bases and the J gene end by 6 bases; junction bases not matched to a gene: 12. The CDR3 sequence is CASGPGQGRGEQYF. CDR3 sequence (DNA): TGTGCCAGCGGACCCGGACAGGGAAGGGGCGAGCAGTACTTC.

The CDR3 loop reads CASSWEGQGLNTEAFF. The CDR3 coding sequence is TGTGCCAGCAGCTGGGAGGGGCAGGGACTCAACACTGAAGCTTTCTTT. V and J are TRBV5-6 and TRBJ1-1, with D perhaps TRBD1 (5 bases). CDR1 and CDR2 from the germline V gene are SGHDT and YYEEEE. V was cut by 3 bases and J by 2 bases, with 17 bases left in between. CDR3 size: 16 residues. Complete variable domain (other parts from reference TRBV5-6 and TRBJ1-1): DAGVTQSPTHLIKTRGQQVTLRCSPKSGHDTVSWYQQALGQGPQFIFQYYEEEERQRGNFPDRFSGHQFPNYSSELNVNALLLGDSALYLCASSWEGQGLNTEAFFGQGTRLTVV.

The chain uses TRBV7-6 and TRBJ2-1; 10 positions agree with TRBD1. Germline assignment: CDR1 SGHVS and CDR2 FNYEAQ. The CDR3 totals 19 residues. V shed 1 base and J 5 bases; nucleotides not matched to a gene: 14. The CDR3 here is CASSLVTHLWDRGNNEQFF. DNA for the CDR3: TGTGCCAGCAGCTTAGTAACTCACCTTTGGGACAGGGGTAACAATGAGCAGTTCTTC.

This clone has a single count. The CDR3 coding sequence is TGTGCCAGCAACACCCCGGGGGGGAGCGGGGGGAAGTTCTTC. This translates into CASNTPGGSGGKFF. J is TRBJ2-1 and V is TRBV7-2; TRBD2 matches 9 bases. With V trimmed by 7 bases and J by 14 bases, 15 bases remained unmatched. Germline V gene lookup returns CDR1 SGHTA and CDR2 FQGNSA. The CDR3 is 14 residues long.

This chain joins TRBV7-3 and TRBJ2-7, with TRBD2 matching 9 bases. After removal of 1 base from V and 3 bases from J, the junction contained 13 bases not matched to a gene. The CDR3 contains 18 residues. CDR1 and CDR2 from the germline V gene are SGHTA and FQGTGA. The CDR3 region is CASSLKLAGPITIYEQYF. The CDR3 DNA reads as TGTGCCAGCAGCTTAAAGCTAGCGGGACCCATCACAATCTACGAGCAGTACTTC.

The gene calls are TRBV6-1 and TRBJ2-4, with 7 bases identical to TRBD1. The CDR3 runs to 17 residues. The ends lost 6 bases at V and 2 bases at J; junction bases unmatched: 13. Looked up from germline, CDR1 is MNHNS and CDR2 is SASEGT. The CDR3 nucleotides read TGTGCCAGCAGGGAAAGGGGGCGCTTCTTGACCAAAAACATTCAGTACTTC. Amino acid sequence: CASRERGRFLTKNIQYF.

The chain employs TRBV13 and TRBJ2-1; D is possibly TRBD1 (6 bases). Germline CDR1 PRHDT, CDR2 FYEKMQ (reference sequence). V was clipped by 6 bases and J by 8 bases, with 20 bases between them. The CDR3 length is 15 residues. The CDR3 is CASRNQGLGSHEQFF. As DNA, the CDR3 is TGTGCCAGCAGAAATCAGGGGTTGGGTAGCCATGAGCAGTTCTTC.

The chain has TRBV27 and TRBJ2-5, with no clear D. V was cut by 3 bases and J by 5 bases, with 10 bases left in between. CDR1 MNHEY and CDR2 SMNVEV come from the germline V gene (reference sequence). This CDR3 contains 13 residues. CDR3 amino acids: CASSLGRTETQYF. CDR3 bases: TGTGCCAGCAGTTTGGGCCGCACGGAGACCCAGTACTTC.

The V gene is TRBV7-2, the J gene TRBJ1-5, with D tentatively TRBD1 (5 bases). The ends were cut back, 0 bases at V and 0 bases at J, with 9 bases in the middle. In germline, CDR1 is SGHTA, CDR2 FQGNSA. This CDR3 has 16 amino acids. The chain's CDR3 is CASSLAGGNSNQPQHF. The CDR3, as DNA: TGTGCCAGCAGCTTAGCGGGGGGGAATAGCAATCAGCCCCAGCATTTT.

This sequence joins TRBV19 and TRBJ2-7, with D perhaps TRBD2 (6 bases). The CDR3 covers 15 residues. V was trimmed by 7 bases and J by 2 bases, leaving 18 bases between them. Germline-derived CDR1 and CDR2 are LNHDA and SQIVND (reference sequence). This chain's CDR3 is CASKKNRDSTYEQYF. The CDR3 DNA is TGTGCCAGTAAAAAGAACCGGGACTCTACCTACGAGCAGTACTTC.

The chain joins TRBV12-5 to TRBJ2-1; TRBD2 is a possible D gene (5 bases). The germline V gene encodes CDR1 LGHNT and CDR2 FRNRAP. V was trimmed by 3 bases and J by 8 bases, leaving 14 bases between them. CDR3 size: 14 residues. CDR3 DNA: TGTGCTAGTGGTTTCTCGGGATCCCCCCATGAGCAGTTCTTC. The encoded protein is CASGFSGSPHEQFF.

V is TRBV6-1 and J is TRBJ2-5, with 8 bases fitting TRBD1. J lost 5 bases, V lost 6 bases, and 8 bases had no gene match. This CDR3 contains 14 residues. CDR1 is MNHNS, CDR2 SASEGT, per germline. CDR3 nucleotides: TGTGCCAGCAGCAGCGACAGGGGTTGGGAGACCCAGTACTTC. Translating it yields CASSSDRGWETQYF.

CDR3 nucleotides: TGTGACCATGCGGGACCCTACAATGAGCAGTTCTTC. Its protein is CDHAGPYNEQFF. The chain is built from TRBV6-7 and TRBJ2-1; D possibly corresponds to TRBD2 (6 bases). TRBV6-7 is filed as an ORF, its function uncertain. The CDR3 is made up of 12 amino acids.

This clone was counted a single time. The chain employs TRBV7-9 and TRBJ2-5; maybe TRBD2 (5 bases). V gave up 8 bases and J gave up 7 bases, with 17 bases separating them. This CDR3 spans 13 amino acids. The germline gives CDR1 SEHNR, CDR2 FQNEAQ (reference sequence). This chain's CDR3 is CASLSSLWGTQYF. As DNA, the CDR3 is TGTGCCAGCTTATCTAGCCTCTGGGGGACCCAGTACTTC.

V gene TRBV7-9 combines with J gene TRBJ2-7; 7 bases fit TRBD2. CDR1 is SEHNR, CDR2 FQNEAQ, per germline (reference sequence). The CDR3 length is 13 residues. DNA for the CDR3: TGTGCGATCAGTAGGGAGGGCCGGAACGAGCAGTACTTC. This sequence encodes CAISREGRNEQYF.

The rearrangement joins TRBV11-3 to TRBJ2-7, with D possibly matching TRBD2 (5 bases). The germline CDR1 and CDR2 sequences are SGHNT and YENEEA. This CDR3 has 13 amino acids. V was shortened by 2 bases and J by 9 bases, with 14 bases between the two germline ends. The CDR3 sequence is CASSLRNGNGQYF. CDR3 DNA sequence: TGTGCCAGCAGCTTAAGAAACGGGAACGGGCAGTACTTC.

The chain joins TRBV5-6 to TRBJ1-1; 9 nucleotides line up with TRBD1. Germline V gene lookup returns CDR1 SGHDT and CDR2 YYEEEE. V lost 4 bases and J lost 6; bases outside the gene matches: 10. CDR3 size: 15 residues. CDR3: CASSLGDREGAEAFF. CDR3 in DNA: TGTGCCAGCAGCCTCGGGGACAGGGAAGGGGCTGAAGCTTTCTTT.

DNA for the CDR3: TGTGCCAGCAGCTCGACCCGGGACAGGGGAGGGGGCTATGGCTACACCTTC. Protein product: CASSSTRDRGGGYGYTF. The rearrangement uses TRBV13 and TRBJ1-2; 10 bases align to TRBD1. Germline CDR1 and CDR2: PRHDT and FYEKMQ (reference sequence). This CDR3 has 17 amino acids. The trim removed 4 bases at V and 4 bases at J, leaving 12 bases unmatched. The full variable domain, rest sourced from reference TRBV13 and TRBJ1-2, is AAGVIQSPRHLIKEKRETATLKCYPIPRHDTVYWYQQGPGQDPQFLISFYEKMQSDKGSIPDRFSAQQFSDYHSELNMSSLELGDSALYFCASSSTRDRGGGYGYTFGSGTRLTVV.

The chain uses TRBV2 and TRBJ2-3; tentative D call: TRBD2 (6 bases). Germline V gives CDR1 SNHLY, CDR2 FYNNEI. The CDR3 consists of 13 residues. Trimming shortened V by 5 bases and J by 0 bases, and 6 bases separated the two germline ends. As DNA, the CDR3 is TGTGCCAGCAGTAGCGGGAGCACAGATACGCAGTATTTT. Protein sequence: CASSSGSTDTQYF. Together with reference TRBV2 and TRBJ2-3, the CDR3 gives the full variable domain: EPEVTQTPSHQVTQMGQEVILRCVPISNHLYFYWYRQILGQKVEFLVSFYNNEISEKSEIFDDQFSVERPDGSNFTLKIRSTKLEDSAMYFCASSSGSTDTQYFGPGTRLTVL.

The CDR3 nucleotides are TGTGCCAGCAGCCAAGGCGTGGGCCAGGGGTACGAGCAGTACTTC. It specifies CASSQGVGQGYEQYF. The rearrangement links TRBV14 to TRBJ2-7; TRBD1 might be the D (6 bases). Germline V gene lookup returns CDR1 SGHDN and CDR2 FVKESK. Trimming left V 1 base short and J 4 bases short, with 14 bases between. The CDR3 totals 15 residues.

V gene TRBV28 combines with J gene TRBJ2-5, with 14 bases lining up with TRBD2. There are 17 residues in the CDR3. In germline, CDR1 is MDHEN, CDR2 SYDVKM. J lost 3 bases, V lost 7 bases, and 10 bases had no gene match. The CDR3 is CASNLGTSGSPKETQYF. The DNA of the CDR3 is TGTGCCAGCAATCTTGGGACTAGCGGGAGTCCGAAAGAGACCCAGTACTTC.

V is TRBV9 and J is TRBJ2-7; possibly TRBD2 for D (5 bases). CDR1 is SGDLS, CDR2 YYNGEE, per germline. The V end lost 0 bases, the J end lost 3 bases, and 10 bases lay between the germline ends. The CDR3 loop spans 14 amino acids. CDR3 in amino acids: CASSVAPAGYEQYF. Written as DNA, the CDR3 is TGTGCCAGCAGCGTAGCCCCGGCGGGCTACGAGCAGTACTTC. Combining the CDR3 with reference TRBV9 and TRBJ2-7 gives the whole variable domain DSGVTQTPKHLITATGQRVTLRCSPRSGDLSVYWYQQSLDQGLQFLIQYYNGEERAKGNILERFSAQQFPDLHSELNLSSLELGDSALYFCASSVAPAGYEQYFGPGTRLTVT.

The chain links TRBV21-1 to TRBJ1-4; TRBD1, as called in the table, went unchecked against the DNA. TRBV21-1 is a pseudogene. The CDR3 sequence is 18 residues long. The CDR3 bases are TGTGCCAGCAGCAAACACAAACAGGGGTCCTCAACTAATGAAAAACTGTTTTTT. Translated, it gives CASSKHKQGSSTNEKLFF.

The chain has TRBV7-2 and TRBJ1-5, with TRBD1 matching over 7 bases. The germline V gene encodes CDR1 SGHTA and CDR2 FQGNSA. The CDR3 extends over 14 amino acids. Trimming cost V 1 base and J 8 bases; bases outside gene matches: 5. CDR3 DNA sequence: TGTGCCAGCAGCTTAGGACAGGGACGGGAGCCCCAGCATTTT. Its translation is CASSLGQGREPQHF.